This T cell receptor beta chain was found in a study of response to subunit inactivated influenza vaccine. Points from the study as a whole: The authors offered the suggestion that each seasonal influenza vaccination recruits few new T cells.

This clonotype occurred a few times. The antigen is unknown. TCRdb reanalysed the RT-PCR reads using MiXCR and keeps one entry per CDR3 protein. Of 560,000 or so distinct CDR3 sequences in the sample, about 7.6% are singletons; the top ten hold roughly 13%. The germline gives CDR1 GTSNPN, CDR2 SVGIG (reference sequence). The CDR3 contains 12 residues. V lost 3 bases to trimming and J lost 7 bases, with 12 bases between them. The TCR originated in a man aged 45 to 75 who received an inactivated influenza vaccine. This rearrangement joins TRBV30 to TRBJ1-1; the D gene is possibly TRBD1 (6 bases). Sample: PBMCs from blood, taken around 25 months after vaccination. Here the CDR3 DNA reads TGTGCCTGGAGGCCGACAGGCCATGAAGCTTTCTTT. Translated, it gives CAWRPTGHEAFF. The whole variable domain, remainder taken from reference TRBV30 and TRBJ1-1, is SQTIHQWPATLVQPVGSPLSLECTVEGTSNPNLYWYRQAAGRGLQLLFYSVGIGQISSEVPQNLSASRPQDRQFILSSKKLLLSDSGFYLCAWRPTGHEAFFGQGTRLTVV.